This T cell receptor beta chain stems from a study of blood T cells in healthy people across ages. Study-wide background: Per two T cells, about one barcoded beta molecule was captured through template switching.

CDR3 size: 15 residues. V shed 4 bases and J shed 1 base, with 12 bases lying between them. Per germline, CDR1 LGHNA and CDR2 YSLEER. A note on this clonotype: No antigen is known for it.

Study results and caveats: When one million T cells were used, diversity estimates were thought to be underestimates.

PCR was performed a second time for about 6 to 12 cycles using a sample-barcoded 5' primer and a J-beta primer mix. TCRdb itself ran the 5' RACE reads through MiXCR, one entry per CDR3 protein. This table has about 1,400,000 distinct CDR3 sequences, approximately 63% appearing once. With each sample, at least 5 micrograms of total RNA were extracted. V usage is TRBV4-3 and J usage is TRBJ2-3; D unresolved. The sequencing input was blood. The receptor was isolated from a man aged 18 to 30 in good health. As DNA, the CDR3 is TGCGCCAGCAGCCGAGACCCTGGGGGCACAGATACGCAGTATTTT. It encodes CASSRDPGGTDTQYF.